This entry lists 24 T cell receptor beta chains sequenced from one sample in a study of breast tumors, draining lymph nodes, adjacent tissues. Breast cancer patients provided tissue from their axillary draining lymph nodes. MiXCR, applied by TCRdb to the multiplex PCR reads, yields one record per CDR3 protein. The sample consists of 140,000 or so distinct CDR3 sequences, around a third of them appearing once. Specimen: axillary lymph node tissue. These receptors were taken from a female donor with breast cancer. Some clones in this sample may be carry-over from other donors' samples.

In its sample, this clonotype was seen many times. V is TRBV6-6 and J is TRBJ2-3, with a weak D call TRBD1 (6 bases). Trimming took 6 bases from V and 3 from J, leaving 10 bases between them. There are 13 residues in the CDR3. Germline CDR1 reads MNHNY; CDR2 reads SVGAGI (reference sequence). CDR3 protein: CASRSTGTDTQYF. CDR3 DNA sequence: TGTGCCAGCAGGTCTACAGGGACAGATACGCAGTATTTT.

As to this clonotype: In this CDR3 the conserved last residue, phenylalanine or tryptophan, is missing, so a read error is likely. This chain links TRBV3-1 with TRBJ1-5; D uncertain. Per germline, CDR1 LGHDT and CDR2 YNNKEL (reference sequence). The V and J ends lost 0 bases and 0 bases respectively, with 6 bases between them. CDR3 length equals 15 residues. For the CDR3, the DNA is TGTGCCAGCAGCCAAGACGGGTATAGCAATCAGCCCCAGCATCTT. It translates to CASSQDGYSNQPQHL.

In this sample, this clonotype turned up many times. The CDR3 DNA reads TGTGCCAGCAGTTTCGCCCGGGACGACGCTCGTCGTGGCTCCTACGAGCAGTACGTC. Its protein is CASSFARDDARRGSYEQYV. The chain joins TRBV6-6 to TRBJ2-7, with D tentatively TRBD1 or TRBD2 (5 bases each). V lost 4 bases to trimming and J lost 0 bases, with 25 bases between them. Germline CDR1 reads MNHNY; CDR2 reads SVGAGI (reference sequence). CDR3 length: 19 residues.

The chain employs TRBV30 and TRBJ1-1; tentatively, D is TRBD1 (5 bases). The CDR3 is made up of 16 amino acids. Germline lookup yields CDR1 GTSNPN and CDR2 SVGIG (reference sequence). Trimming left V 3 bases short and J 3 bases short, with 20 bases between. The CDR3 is CAWREGTLGLDTEAFF. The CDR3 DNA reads TGTGCCTGGAGAGAGGGCACATTGGGACTAGACACTGAAGCTTTCTTT. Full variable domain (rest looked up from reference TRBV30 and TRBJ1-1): SQTIHQWPATLVQPVGSPLSLECTVEGTSNPNLYWYRQAAGRGLQLLFYSVGIGQISSEVPQNLSASRPQDRQFILSSKKLLLSDSGFYLCAWREGTLGLDTEAFFGQGTRLTVV.

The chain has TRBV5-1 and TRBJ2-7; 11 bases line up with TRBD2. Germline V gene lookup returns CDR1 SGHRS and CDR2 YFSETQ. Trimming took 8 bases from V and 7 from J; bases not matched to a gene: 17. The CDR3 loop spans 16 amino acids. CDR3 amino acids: CASSGRLAGGRNEQYV. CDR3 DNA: TGCGCCAGTTCCGGGAGGCTAGCGGGGGGAAGGAATGAGCAGTACGTC.

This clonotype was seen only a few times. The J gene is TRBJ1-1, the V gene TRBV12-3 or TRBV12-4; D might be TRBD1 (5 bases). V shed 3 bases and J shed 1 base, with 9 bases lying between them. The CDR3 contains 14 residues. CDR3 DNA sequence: TGTGCCAGCAGTTTCTCCGGGGGGAACACTGAAGCTTTCTTT. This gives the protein CASSFSGGNTEAFF.

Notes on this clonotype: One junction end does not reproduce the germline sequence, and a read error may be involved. CDR3: CSAGGGAETQHF. The CDR3 DNA sequence: TGCAGTGCTGGGGGGGGCGCAGAGACTCAGCACTTC. The chain uses TRBV20-1 and TRBJ2-5; D is possibly TRBD2 (7 bases). This CDR3 has 12 amino acids. Looked up from germline, CDR1 is DFQATT and CDR2 is SNEGSKA (reference sequence).

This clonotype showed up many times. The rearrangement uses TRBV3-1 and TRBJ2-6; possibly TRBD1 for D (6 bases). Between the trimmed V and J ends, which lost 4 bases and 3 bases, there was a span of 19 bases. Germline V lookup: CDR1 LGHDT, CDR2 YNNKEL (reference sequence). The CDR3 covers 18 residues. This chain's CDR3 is CASSPRGQSYFGANVLTF. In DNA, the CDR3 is TGTGCCAGCAGCCCCAGAGGACAGAGTTATTTTGGGGCCAACGTCCTGACTTTC.

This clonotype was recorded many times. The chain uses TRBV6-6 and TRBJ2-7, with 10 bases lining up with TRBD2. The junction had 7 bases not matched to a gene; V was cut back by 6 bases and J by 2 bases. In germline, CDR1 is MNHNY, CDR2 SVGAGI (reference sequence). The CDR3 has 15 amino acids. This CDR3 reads CASRGSSGGPYEQYV. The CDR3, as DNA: TGTGCCAGCAGGGGGTCTAGCGGGGGTCCCTACGAGCAGTACGTC.

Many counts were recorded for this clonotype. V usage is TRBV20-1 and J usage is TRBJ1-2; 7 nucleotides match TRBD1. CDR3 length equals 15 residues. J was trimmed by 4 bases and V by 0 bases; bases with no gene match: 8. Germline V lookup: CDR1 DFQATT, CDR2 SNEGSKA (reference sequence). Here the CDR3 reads CSARDQGGLSYGYTF. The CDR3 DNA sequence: TGCAGTGCTAGAGATCAGGGGGGACTGAGCTATGGCTACACCTTC.

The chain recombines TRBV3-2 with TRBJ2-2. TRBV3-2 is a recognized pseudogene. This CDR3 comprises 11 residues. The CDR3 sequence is CASSHPGELSF. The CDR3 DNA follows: TGTGCCAGCAGCCACCCCGGGGAGCTGTCTTTT.

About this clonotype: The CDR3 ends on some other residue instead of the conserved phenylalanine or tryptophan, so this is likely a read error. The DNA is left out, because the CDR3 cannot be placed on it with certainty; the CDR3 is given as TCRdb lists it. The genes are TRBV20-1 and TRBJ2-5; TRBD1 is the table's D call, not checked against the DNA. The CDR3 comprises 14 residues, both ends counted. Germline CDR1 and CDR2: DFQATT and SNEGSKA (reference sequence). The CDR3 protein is CSAGRQNYGYTFGS.

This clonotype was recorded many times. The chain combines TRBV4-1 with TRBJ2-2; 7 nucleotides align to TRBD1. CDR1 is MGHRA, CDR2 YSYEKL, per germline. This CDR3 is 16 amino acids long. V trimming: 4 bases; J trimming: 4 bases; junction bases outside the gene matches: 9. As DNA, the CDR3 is TGCGCCAGCAGCCGCCTTCGGACAGGCCTCACCGGGGAGCTGTTTTTT. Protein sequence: CASSRLRTGLTGELFF.

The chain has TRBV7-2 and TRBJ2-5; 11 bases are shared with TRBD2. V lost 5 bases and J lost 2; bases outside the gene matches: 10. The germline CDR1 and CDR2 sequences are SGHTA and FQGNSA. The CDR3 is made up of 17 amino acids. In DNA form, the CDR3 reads TGTGCCAGCAGCCCAACTAGCGGGGGAGTGTGGCAAGAGACCCAGTACTTC. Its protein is CASSPTSGGVWQETQYF. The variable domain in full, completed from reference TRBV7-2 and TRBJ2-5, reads GAGVSQSPSNKVTEKGKDVELRCDPISGHTALYWYRQSLGQGLEFLIYFQGNSAPDKSGLPSDRFSAERTGGSVSTLTIQRTQQEDSAVYLCASSPTSGGVWQETQYFGPGTRLLVL.

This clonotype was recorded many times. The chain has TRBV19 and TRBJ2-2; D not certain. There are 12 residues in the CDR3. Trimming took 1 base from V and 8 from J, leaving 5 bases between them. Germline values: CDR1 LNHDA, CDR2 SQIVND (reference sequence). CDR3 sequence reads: CASSIGVGELFF. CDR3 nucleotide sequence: TGTGCCAGTAGTATAGGAGTAGGGGAGCTGTTTTTT.

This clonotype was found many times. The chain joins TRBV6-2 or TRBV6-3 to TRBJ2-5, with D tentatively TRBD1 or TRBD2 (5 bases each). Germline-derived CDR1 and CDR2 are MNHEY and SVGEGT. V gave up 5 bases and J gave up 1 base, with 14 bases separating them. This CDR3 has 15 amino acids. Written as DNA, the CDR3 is TGTGCCAGCAGTCACGAGGGACGGCCCCAAGAGACCCAGTACTTC. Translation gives CASSHEGRPQETQYF.

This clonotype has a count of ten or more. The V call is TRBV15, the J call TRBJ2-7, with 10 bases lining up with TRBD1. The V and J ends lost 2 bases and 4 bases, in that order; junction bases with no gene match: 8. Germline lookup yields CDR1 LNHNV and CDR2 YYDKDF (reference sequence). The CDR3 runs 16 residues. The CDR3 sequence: CATSRTDRGPSYEQYF. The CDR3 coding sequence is TGTGCCACCAGCAGAACCGACAGGGGGCCTAGTTACGAGCAGTACTTC.

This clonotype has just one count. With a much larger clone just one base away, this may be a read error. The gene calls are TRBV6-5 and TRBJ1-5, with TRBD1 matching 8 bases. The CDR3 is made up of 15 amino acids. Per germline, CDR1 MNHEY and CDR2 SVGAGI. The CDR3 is CACSYVAGGGQPQHF. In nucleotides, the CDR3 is TGTGCCTGCAGTTACGTGGCAGGGGGCGGGCAGCCCCAGCATTTT.

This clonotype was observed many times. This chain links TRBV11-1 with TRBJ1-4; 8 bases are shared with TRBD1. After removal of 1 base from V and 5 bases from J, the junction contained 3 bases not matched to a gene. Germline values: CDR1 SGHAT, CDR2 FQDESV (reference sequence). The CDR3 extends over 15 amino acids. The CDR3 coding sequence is TGTGCCAGCAGCTTAGAAGGGGACAGGAATGAAAAACTGTTTTTT. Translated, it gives CASSLEGDRNEKLFF.

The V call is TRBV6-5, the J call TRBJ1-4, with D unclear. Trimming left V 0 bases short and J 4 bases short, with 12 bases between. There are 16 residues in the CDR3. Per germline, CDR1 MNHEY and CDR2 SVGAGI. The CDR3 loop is CASSYSLRPGNEKLFF. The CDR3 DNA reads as TGTGCCAGCAGTTACTCCTTGCGACCGGGTAATGAAAAACTGTTTTTT.

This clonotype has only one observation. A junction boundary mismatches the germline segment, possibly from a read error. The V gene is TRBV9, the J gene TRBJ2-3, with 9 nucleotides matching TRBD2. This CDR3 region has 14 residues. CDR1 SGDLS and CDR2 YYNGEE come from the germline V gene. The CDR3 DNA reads TGTGCCAGCAGCAAGGCGGGGGGGCCAGATACGCAGTCTTTT. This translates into CASSKAGGPDTQSF.

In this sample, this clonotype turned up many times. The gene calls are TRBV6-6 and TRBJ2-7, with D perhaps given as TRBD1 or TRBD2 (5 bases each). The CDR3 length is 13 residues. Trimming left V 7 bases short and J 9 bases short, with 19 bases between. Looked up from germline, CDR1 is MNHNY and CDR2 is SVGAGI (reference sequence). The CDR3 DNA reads TGTGCCAGCACCCAGGACGTCGGGGCGGTGCAGTACGTC. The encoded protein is CASTQDVGAVQYV.

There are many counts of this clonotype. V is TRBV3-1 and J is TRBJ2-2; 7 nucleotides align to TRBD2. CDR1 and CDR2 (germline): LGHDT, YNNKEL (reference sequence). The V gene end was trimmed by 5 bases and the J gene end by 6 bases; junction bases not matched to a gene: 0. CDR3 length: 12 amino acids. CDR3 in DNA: TGTGCCAGCAGCGGGGGGGCCGGGGAGCTGTTTTTT. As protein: CASSGGAGELFF.

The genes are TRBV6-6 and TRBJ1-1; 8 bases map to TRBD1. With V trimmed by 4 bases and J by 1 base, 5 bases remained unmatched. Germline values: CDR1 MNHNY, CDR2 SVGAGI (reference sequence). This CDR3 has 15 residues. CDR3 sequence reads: CASSLTGEGNTEAFF. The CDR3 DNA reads TGTGCCAGCAGTTTGACAGGGGAAGGGAACACTGAAGCTTTCTTT.